This TCR beta chain is drawn from a study of type 1 regulatory T cells. TCRdb re-derived calls from the reads in MiXCR, one entry per CDR3 protein. This sample has some 100,000 distinct CDR3 sequences, with roughly 31% found just once. CDR1 SGHTA and CDR2 FQGNSA come from the germline V gene. The ends were cut back, 5 bases at V and 4 bases at J, with 15 bases in the middle. This CDR3 is 15 amino acids long. The source is a human donor in good health. Sample: CD4+ T cells, either the whole sample or a sorted fraction (not recorded which). The chain carries TRBV7-2 and TRBJ2-1; D possibly matches TRBD1 or TRBD2 (5 bases each). The CDR3 DNA reads TGTGCCAGCAGCAACCAGGGAGTTTCGTACAATGAGCAGTTCTTC. It encodes CASSNQGVSYNEQFF.